These T cell receptor beta chains were read from a single sample in a study of T-cell reconstitution after alpha-beta-depleted transplantation in children. TCRdb used MiXCR to reprocess the PCR reads, holding one entry per CDR3 protein. The sample lists 450,000 to 500,000 distinct CDR3 sequences; about an eighth were seen once. The sample was PBMCs from the stem cell graft donor, taken from the stem cell graft. The origin of the receptors is a human donor who donated a stem cell graft to a child with combined immunodeficiency. Each CDR3 is given with its conserved first and last residue.

v_call cdr3_aa
TRBV20-1 CSASRLYQPQHF
TRBV7-2 CASRTGLSTDTQYF
TRBV3-1 CASSPPGRPSEQYF
TRBV5-1 CASSWADRTDTQYF
TRBV10-3 CAIGLAGETQYF
TRBV6-5 CASSSGSEAFF
TRBV5-5 CASSLEAGVFDEQFF
TRBV6-1 CASRGRNIMRGYTF
TRBV2 CATNQGRSGANVLTF
TRBV12-3/TRBV12-4 CASSFPIRGVHEQYF
TRBV6-2/TRBV6-3 CASSYSGPVQYF
TRBV4-3 CASSQVSRTAQYF
TRBV18 CASSPSELPRPQPQHF
TRBV6-2/TRBV6-3 CASRKTSGETQYF
TRBV7-2 CASSQQGNQPQHF
TRBV3-1 CASSQDQAYNEQFF
TRBV18 CASSPPLAGGLTNEQFF
TRBV4-2 CASSQASDGVRKETQYF
TRBV4-2 CASSQEAGNPLNEQYF
TRBV29-1 CSVDRGKTQYF
TRBV12-3/TRBV12-4 CASSPSQQGVYNEQFF
TRBV2 CALEPRVGTDTQYF
TRBV24-1 CATLSGAGELFF
TRBV6-2/TRBV6-3 CASNKRGTYEQYF
TRBV11-2 CASAPSGGGANVLTF
TRBV5-1 CASSLITSGRNEQFF
TRBV12-3/TRBV12-4 CASSLDLGSTEAFF
TRBV13 CASSLGDRGSREQYF
TRBV30 CAWTGGLAGNNEQFF
TRBV5-5 CASCRASGGYEQYF
TRBV7-3 CASGKGGTDTQYF
TRBV12-3/TRBV12-4 CASSVDRGYEQYF
TRBV6-1 CASSPPGQGATYEQYF
TRBV14 CASSPPVQQYF
TRBV5-5 CASSFSGTRSTDTQYF
TRBV11-2 CASSLLAGAGPQDRNEQFF
TRBV5-1 CASSSTAGQANEKLFF
TRBV12-3/TRBV12-4 CASSLAAYQETQYF
TRBV3-1 CASSQDLAGREQYF
TRBV12-3/TRBV12-4 CASIPYTPLGPNRAEQFF
TRBV4-3 CASSQGTGGSNTQYF
TRBV27 CASSPPTSSYEQYF
TRBV29-1 CSVDWGLADYNEQFF
TRBV7-8 CASSLERVGRNEQFF
TRBV10-3 CAISESGTSYDEQYF
TRBV28 CASSFGRQGQIYEQYF
TRBV6-2/TRBV6-3 CASRQTAGAGELFF
TRBV24-1 CATSAQGGTQYF
TRBV7-8 CASGGTSGRALSTDTQYF
TRBV6-1 CASSGPRADWRSYTF
TRBV29-1 CSVEGVLAVTDTQYF
TRBV5-1 CASSPGPAEAFF
TRBV11-3 CASSLVSGLAGGNEQFF
TRBV10-3 CAISGQETDTQYF